The 6 T cell receptor beta chains below come from one sample, sequenced in a study of T cells in Graves' hyperthyroidism and ophthalmopathy. The CDR3 regions of TCR beta were amplified from RNA transcripts. The HTBI primer set was used in a first-round RT-PCR of the TCR CDR3. TCRdb independently ran MiXCR on the multiplex PCR reads; one entry per CDR3 protein. The sample has about 640,000 distinct CDR3 sequences, more than 12% seen once. Sample: blood. The receptors come from a woman between 45 and 60 years old with Graves' ophthalmopathy.

This clonotype was counted ten times or more. The chain combines TRBV19 with TRBJ2-2, with TRBD1 as a possible D gene (6 bases). Trimming cost V 6 bases and J 3 bases, with 14 bases left between them. Germline values: CDR1 LNHDA, CDR2 SQIVND (reference sequence). The CDR3 contains 15 residues. CDR3 residues: CASRWQGPDTGELFF. The CDR3 DNA reads TGTGCCAGTAGGTGGCAGGGGCCGGACACCGGGGAGCTGTTTTTT. Combining the CDR3 with reference TRBV19 and TRBJ2-2 gives the whole variable domain DGGITQSPKYLFRKEGQNVTLSCEQNLNHDAMYWYRQDPGQGLRLIYYSQIVNDFQKGDIAEGYSVSREKKESFPLTVTSAQKNPTAFYLCASRWQGPDTGELFFGEGSRLTVL.

The CDR3 nucleotides are TGTGCCAGCAGACCCGCGGCCCCGGGACTAAAAGAGACCCAGTACTTC. Its translation: CASRPAAPGLKETQYF. This chain links TRBV6-1 with TRBJ2-5; 7 bases match TRBD2. The trim removed 6 bases at V and 3 bases at J, leaving 13 bases unmatched. The germline V gene has CDR1 MNHNS and CDR2 SASEGT. This CDR3 has 16 amino acids.

This clonotype was seen ten or more times. This chain links TRBV12-3 or TRBV12-4 with TRBJ2-5; 9 bases agree with TRBD2. This CDR3 has 15 amino acids. V dropped 3 bases and J dropped 5; count of bases not matched to a gene: 7. The CDR3 is CASSLLAGGLETQYF. DNA for the CDR3: TGTGCCAGCAGTTTGTTGGCGGGAGGGCTTGAGACCCAGTACTTC.

This clonotype was detected many times. V usage is TRBV27 and J usage is TRBJ2-4, with D possibly TRBD1 on 6 matching bases. This CDR3 has 14 amino acids. Trimming pared 6 bases from V and 0 bases from J, leaving 9 bases between. The V gene's germline CDR1 is MNHEY and CDR2 SMNVEV (reference sequence). The CDR3 sequence is CASSWGLAKNIQYF. CDR3 DNA sequence: TGTGCCAGCAGCTGGGGGCTAGCCAAAAACATTCAGTACTTC.

This chain uses TRBV20-1 with TRBJ1-4, with unresolved D. The CDR3 has 15 residues. CDR1 and CDR2 from the germline V gene are DFQATT and SNEGSKA (reference sequence). Trimming cost V 0 bases and J 11 bases, with 19 bases left between them. CDR3 loop: CSARDSASPEWKLFF. As DNA, the CDR3 is TGCAGTGCTAGAGATTCGGCCTCGCCCGAATGGAAACTGTTTTTT.

This clonotype was counted ten times or more. The chain employs TRBV12-3 or TRBV12-4 and TRBJ2-3; the D gene is possibly TRBD2 (6 bases). Trimming removed 3 bases at V and 4 bases at J, with 23 bases between. The CDR3 runs 18 residues. The CDR3 coding sequence is TGTGCCAGCAGTTTTGTTTTAGGCGGGGAGCGCCCCCCAGATACGCAGTATTTT. Amino acid sequence: CASSFVLGGERPPDTQYF.